This T cell receptor (beta chain) is from a study of T cell responses to AZD1222 COVID-19 vaccine. Study-level findings and limits: Most donors were white British and more were female, and clonal diversity was possibly underestimated. When two AZD1222 doses had been given, Spike-specific TCR breadth and depth rose. Unmutated variant regions reportedly attract nearly half of all spike-specific TCRs.

Germline trimming cut 3 bases from V and 8 bases from J; bases unmatched to any gene: 3. The CDR3 sequence is 12 residues long. Germline lookup yields CDR1 SGDLS and CDR2 YYNGEE. About this clone: The antigen remains undetermined.

Only in-frame clones appear in the TCRdb table, and some are missing; sequencing was by immunoSEQ multiplex PCR. The sample lists about 140,000 clones, around 90% occurring once. Sample: peripheral blood, taken on day 0 of AZD1222 vaccination. The chain couples TRBV9 to TRBJ2-3; 7 nucleotides agree with TRBD1. This clonotype was sampled from an adult in good health. For the CDR3, the DNA is TGTGCCAGCAGCGAGACAGGGAGTACGCAGTATTTT. Protein product: CASSETGSTQYF.